This TCR beta chain is from a study of beta chain features in type 1 diabetes. Overall study results and limits: Among all four CD4+ subsets, Type 1 diabetes patients had TCRB CDR3s that were moderately but significantly shorter.

The CDR3 consists of 19 residues. V gave up 4 bases and J gave up 0 bases; unmatched junction bases: 9. CDR1 MDHEN and CDR2 SYDVKM come from the germline V gene. In the case of this clone: Antigen unknown.

Reverse transcription of all isolated RNA meant that expressed TCRB transcripts were sequenced. Here immunoSEQ multiplex PCR was the method, and the copy in TCRdb shows in-frame clones only, minus some. The sample includes 160,000 or so clones, around 10% seen only once; the top ten take around 2%. This TCR came from a man younger than 35 in good health. V and J are TRBV28 and TRBJ2-4; 13 positions match TRBD2. The specimen was central memory CD4+ T cells from blood. This chain's CDR3 is CASSSTSGRAFGAKNIQYF. Here the CDR3 DNA reads TGTGCCAGCAGTTCCACTAGCGGGAGGGCCTTTGGAGCCAAAAACATTCAGTACTTC.